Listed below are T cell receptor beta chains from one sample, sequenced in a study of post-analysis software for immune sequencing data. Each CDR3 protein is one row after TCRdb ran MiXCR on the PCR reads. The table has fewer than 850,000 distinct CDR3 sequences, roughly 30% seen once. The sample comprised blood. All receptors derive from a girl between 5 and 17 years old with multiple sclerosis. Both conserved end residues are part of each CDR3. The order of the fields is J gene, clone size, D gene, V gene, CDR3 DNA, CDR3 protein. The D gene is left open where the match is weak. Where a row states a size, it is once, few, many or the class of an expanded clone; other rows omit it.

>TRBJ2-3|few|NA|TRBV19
TGTGTCAGTAGTATGGCCGGGACTCCATCGCCCGCAGAGTATTTT
CVSSMAGTPSPAEYF
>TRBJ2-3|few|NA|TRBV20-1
TGCAGTGCTAGGGGCACCTTGGATACGCAGTATTTT
CSARGTLDTQYF
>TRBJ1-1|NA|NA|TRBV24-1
TGTGCCACCAGTGAGTCCGGGGTGAACACTGAAGCTTTCTTT
CATSESGVNTEAFF
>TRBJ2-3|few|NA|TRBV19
TGTGCCAGTAGTAGAGGGACCCCCAGGGGCTCAGATACGCAGTATTTT
CASSRGTPRGSDTQYF
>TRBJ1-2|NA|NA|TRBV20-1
TGCAGTGCTTCCCCCAAGGGTTCGGGTGGCTACACCTTC
CSASPKGSGGYTF
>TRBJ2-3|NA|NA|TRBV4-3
TGCGCCAGCAGCCTCGGGACCGGCCTGTTTGATACGCAGTATTTT
CASSLGTGLFDTQYF
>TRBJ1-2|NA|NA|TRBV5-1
TGCGCCAGCAGCCTGGGGCCGCTGACAGTTAACTATGGCTACACCTTC
CASSLGPLTVNYGYTF
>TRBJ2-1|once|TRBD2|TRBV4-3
TGCGCCAGCAGCCAACGGGCGGGAGGGCCCGGCAATGAGCAGTTCTTC
CASSQRAGGPGNEQFF
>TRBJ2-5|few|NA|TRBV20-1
TGCAGTGCCCCTGATAGCGTATCACAAGAGACCCAGTACTTC
CSAPDSVSQETQYF
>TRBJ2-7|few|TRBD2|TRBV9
TGTGCCAGCAGCGGAACCGGGACTAGCGGGTCCTACGAGCAGTACTTC
CASSGTGTSGSYEQYF
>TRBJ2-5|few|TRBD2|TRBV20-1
TGCAGTGCTACCCGTGGGGCTAGCGGGGGGGCCGCAGAGACCCAGTACTTC
CSATRGASGGAAETQYF
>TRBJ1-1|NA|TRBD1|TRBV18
TGTGCCAGCTCGGGGGACAGTGAAGCTTTCTTT
CASSGDSEAFF
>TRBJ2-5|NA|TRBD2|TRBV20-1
TGCAGGGCTAGATCGGGAGGGGTACAGCAGTACTTC
CRARSGGVQQYF
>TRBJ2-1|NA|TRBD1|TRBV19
TGTGCCACTCGGACAGGGTCTGAGCAGTTCTTC
CATRTGSEQFF
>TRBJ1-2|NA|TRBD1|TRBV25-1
TGTGCCAGCAGTGAGGCGGGACAGGGGGCATACTATGGCTACACCTTC
CASSEAGQGAYYGYTF
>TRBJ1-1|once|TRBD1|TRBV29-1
TGCAGCGTTGAAAGGGACAGGGGGCCCTTGAACACTGAAGCTTTCTTT
CSVERDRGPLNTEAFF
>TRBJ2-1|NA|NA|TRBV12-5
TGCGCTAGTGGTTTGGCCCTCCCTTTTAGCGGAAACAATGAGCAGTTCTTC
CASGLALPFSGNNEQFF
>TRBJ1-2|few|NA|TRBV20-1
TGCAGTGTTCTACCTCCAATCGACAACTATGGCTACACCTTC
CSVLPPIDNYGYTF
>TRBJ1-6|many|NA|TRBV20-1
TGCAGTGCTAAAAGTGTGGGCAATTCACCCCTCCACTTT
CSAKSVGNSPLHF
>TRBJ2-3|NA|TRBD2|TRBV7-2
TGTGCCAGCAGCTTAGACCTAGCGGGACGTTACACTAGCACAGATACGCAGTATTTT
CASSLDLAGRYTSTDTQYF
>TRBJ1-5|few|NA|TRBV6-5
TGTGCCAGCGGGAAGAGCAATCAGCCCCAGCATTTT
CASGKSNQPQHF
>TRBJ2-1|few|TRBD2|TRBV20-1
TGCAGTGCCTGGACTAGCGGGAGCAATGAGCAGTTCTTC
CSAWTSGSNEQFF
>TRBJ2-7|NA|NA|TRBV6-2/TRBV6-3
TGTGCCAGCAGGGCGACATTTGTTTCCTACGAGCAGTACTTC
CASRATFVSYEQYF
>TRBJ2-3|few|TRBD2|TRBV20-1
TGCAGTGAAAGGAGCGGGGCCACAGATACGCAGTATTTT
CSERSGATDTQYF
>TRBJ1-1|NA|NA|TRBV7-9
TGTGCCAGCAGCTTGCTTGATTCCACTGAAGCTTTCTTT
CASSLLDSTEAFF
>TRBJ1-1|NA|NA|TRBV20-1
TGCAGTGCTAGAGATAACGGGTGGACTGAAGCTTTCTTT
CSARDNGWTEAFF
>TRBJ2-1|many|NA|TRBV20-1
TGCAGTGCTAGAGTGGGGACGGCCTACAATGAGCAGTTCTTC
CSARVGTAYNEQFF
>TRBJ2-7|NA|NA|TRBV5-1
TGCGCCAGCAGCTTACTGGACAGATACGAGCAGTACTTC
CASSLLDRYEQYF
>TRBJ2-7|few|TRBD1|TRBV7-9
TGTGCCAGCAGTCACGGACAGGGAAAAGGCGAGCAGTACTTC
CASSHGQGKGEQYF
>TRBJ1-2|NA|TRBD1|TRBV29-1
TGCAGCGGGACCCGGGACAGGGGGTATGGCTACACCTTC
CSGTRDRGYGYTF
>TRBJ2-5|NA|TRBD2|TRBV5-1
TGCGCCAGCAACCCCCGGGGGGGTCCAGAGACCCAGTACTTC
CASNPRGGPETQYF
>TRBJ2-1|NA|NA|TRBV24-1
TGTGCCACCAGTGACTCACCGGGACTCCGTATAAATGAGCAGTTCTTC
CATSDSPGLRINEQFF